A single sample gave rise to the 16 T cell receptor beta chains below, sequenced in a study of type 1 regulatory T cells. Each CDR3 protein is one row after TCRdb ran MiXCR on the reads. The table shows thousands of distinct CDR3 sequences, with 25% to 30% occurring only once. The antigens for these receptors are not known. The sample was cultured T cells, either the whole culture or a sorted T cell fraction (not recorded which). The subset: Tr1-enriched cell product generated in vitro against host alloantigens. The receptors here all came from a human donor in good health.

This clonotype was seen many times. The gene calls are TRBV30 and TRBJ2-1; D remains unclear. CDR1 is GTSNPN, CDR2 SVGIG, per germline (reference sequence). This CDR3 is built from 15 residues. V was pared by 1 base and J by 0 bases, with 10 bases between. The CDR3 bases are TGTGCCTGGAGTGCAGCGCCCAACTCCTACAATGAGCAGTTCTTC. Translation gives CAWSAAPNSYNEQFF.

This clonotype is medium-sized. The V gene is TRBV29-1, the J gene TRBJ2-1, with a weak D call TRBD1 (6 bases). V lost 7 bases and J 13 bases, leaving 20 bases between the germline ends. There are 12 residues in the CDR3. The germline CDR1 and CDR2 sequences are SQVTM and ANQGSEA. This CDR3 reads CSAPWMGQQQFF. As DNA, the CDR3 is TGCAGCGCTCCCTGGATGGGACAACAACAGTTCTTC.

V and J are TRBV30 and TRBJ1-3, with a possible D match to TRBD1 (6 bases). CDR3 length equals 12 residues. Germline loops: CDR1 GTSNPN, CDR2 SVGIG (reference sequence). The CDR3 coding sequence is TGTGCTAGGCCACAGGGAAAGGACACCATATATTTT. Translated: CARPQGKDTIYF.

Of note for this clonotype: One base away lies a much larger clone, so this may be a sequencing read error. This chain joins TRBV7-2 and TRBJ2-7, with 9 bases aligning to TRBD2. V gave up 6 bases and J gave up 5 bases; unmatched junction bases: 11. This CDR3 region has 15 residues. Germline V gene sequence: CDR1 SGHTA, CDR2 FQGNSA. The CDR3 spells CASRSAGLAIHEQYF. DNA for the CDR3: TGTGCCAGCAGGTCAGCGGGACTAGCTATCCACGAGCAGTACTTC.

On this clonotype itself: Its ends do not fully match the called genes, so a read error is possible. The genes are TRBV5-1 and TRBJ2-1; no clear D gene. CDR1 and CDR2 from the germline V gene are SGHRS and YFSETQ. The CDR3 is made up of 10 amino acids. The CDR3: CASGVAAYLF. CDR3 bases: TGCGCCAGCGGCGTAGCCGCCTATCTCTTC. The full variable domain, in which reference TRBV5-1 and TRBJ2-1 provide the parts outside the CDR3, is KAGVTQTPRYLIKTRGQQVTLSCSPISGHRSVSWYQQTPGQGLQFLFEYFSETQRNKGNFPGRFSGRQFSNSRSEMNVSTLELGDSALYLCASGVAAYLFGPGTRLTVL.

This clonotype is deemed large (0.1 to 1%). The chain joins TRBV10-3 to TRBJ2-7; D remains ambiguous. Trimming took 4 bases from V and 1 from J, leaving 8 bases between them. CDR1 is ENHRY, CDR2 SYGVKD, per germline. The CDR3 is made up of 13 amino acids. CDR3 amino acids: CAISATASYEQYF. CDR3 coding DNA: TGTGCCATCAGTGCAACAGCATCCTACGAGCAGTACTTC.

Judged by abundance, this clonotype is medium-sized (0.01 to 0.1%). This chain links TRBV18 with TRBJ2-2; D unclear. The CDR3 length is 14 residues. V was trimmed by 0 bases and J by 5 bases, leaving 7 bases between them. The germline CDR1 and CDR2 sequences are KGHSH and LQKENI. The CDR3 reads CASSPPAGTGELFF. The CDR3 DNA follows: TGTGCCAGCTCACCACCCGCAGGTACCGGGGAGCTGTTTTTT.

The chain couples TRBV5-1 to TRBJ1-2; no clear D. Germline-derived CDR1 and CDR2 are SGHRS and YFSETQ. Trimming pared 4 bases from V and 6 bases from J, leaving 13 bases between. This CDR3 spans 13 amino acids. CDR3 bases: TGCGCCAGCAGCGCCGCCTGGGAGGATGGCTACACCTTC. This translates into CASSAAWEDGYTF.

By share, this clonotype ranks as medium-sized. The chain uses TRBV28 and TRBJ2-7; TRBD2 aligns across 9 bases. Germline V gives CDR1 MDHEN, CDR2 SYDVKM. The length of the CDR3 is 12 residues. CDR3 in amino acids: CVTSGYSYEQYF. CDR3 DNA: TGTGTCACTAGCGGGTATTCCTACGAGCAGTACTTC. The full variable domain, its missing parts supplied by reference TRBV28 and TRBJ2-7, is DVKVTQSSRYLVKRTGEKVFLECVQDMDHENMFWYRQDPGLGLRLIYFSYDVKMKEKGDIPEGYSVSREKKERFSLILESASTNQTSMYLCVTSGYSYEQYFGPGTRLTVT.

This clonotype is judged medium-sized. This chain joins TRBV28 and TRBJ2-2; no definite D call. V lost 9 bases and J lost 4, with 12 bases in between. The length of the CDR3 is 13 residues. The germline gives CDR1 MDHEN, CDR2 SYDVKM. CDR3 sequence: CASSLISTGELFF. In DNA form, the CDR3 reads TGTGCCAGTTCGCTAATAAGCACCGGGGAGCTGTTTTTT.

This clonotype was observed a single time. The rearrangement uses TRBV29-1 and TRBJ2-7; D may be TRBD1 (5 bases). The V end lost 0 bases, the J end lost 6 bases, and 12 bases lay between the germline ends. The CDR3 loop spans 13 amino acids. CDR1 and CDR2 from the germline V gene are SQVTM and ANQGSEA. The CDR3 here is CSVEDGANREQYF. The DNA of the CDR3 is TGCAGCGTTGAAGATGGGGCGAATCGCGAGCAGTACTTC.

This clonotype was seen ten or more times. The gene calls are TRBV6-6 and TRBJ1-5; D is ambiguous. CDR3 length equals 17 residues. V was shortened by 2 bases and J by 0 bases, with 14 bases between the two germline ends. Germline CDR1 is MNHNY and CDR2 is SVGAGI (reference sequence). In nucleotides, the CDR3 is TGTGCCAGCAGTTACGGAGGCACAGTTAATAGCAATCAGCCCCAGCATTTT. It encodes CASSYGGTVNSNQPQHF.

The table lists this clonotype with a few counts. The genes are TRBV5-5 and TRBJ2-3; TRBD2 agrees at 9 bases. V shed 4 bases and J 5 bases; nucleotides not matched to a gene: 8. The CDR3 loop spans 15 amino acids. The germline V gene encodes CDR1 SGHKS and CDR2 YYEKEE (reference sequence). The CDR3 DNA follows: TGTGCCAGCAGCGGGGGGACTAGCAAGCAAGATACGCAGTATTTT. This translates into CASSGGTSKQDTQYF.

The chain links TRBV5-1 to TRBJ2-5; TRBD2 aligns across 7 bases. This CDR3 has 14 residues. The V and J ends lost 2 bases and 2 bases, in that order; junction bases with no gene match: 3. Germline CDR1 reads SGHRS; CDR2 reads YFSETQ. The CDR3 DNA reads TGCGCCAGCAGCTTATGGGGAGGGCAAGAGACCCAGTACTTC. Its translation is CASSLWGGQETQYF.

By share, this clonotype counts as medium-sized. The chain uses TRBV20-1 and TRBJ1-5; perhaps TRBD1 as D (6 bases). This CDR3 is built from 15 residues. Germline CDR1 is DFQATT and CDR2 is SNEGSKA (reference sequence). V gave up 4 bases and J gave up 7 bases, with 20 bases separating them. The CDR3 protein is CSAIEQTGFYQPQHF. The CDR3 nucleotides are TGCAGTGCTATCGAGCAAACAGGGTTTTACCAGCCCCAGCATTTT.

This clonotype counts as medium-sized. The genes are TRBV5-1 and TRBJ2-1; D unclear. The CDR3 sequence is 14 residues long. Germline CDR1 reads SGHRS; CDR2 reads YFSETQ. Trimming removed 0 bases from V and 5 bases from J, with 9 bases in between. The CDR3 spells CASSLGLGNNEQFF. The DNA of the CDR3 is TGCGCCAGCAGCTTGGGACTTGGAAACAATGAGCAGTTCTTC.